This entry lists 19 T cell receptor beta chains sequenced from one sample in a study of sequential checkpoint blockade in melanoma. Treatment defined: randomized to nivolumab then ipilimumab (arm A) or the reverse (arm B). TCRdb's copy holds only in-frame clones and misses some; the assay was immunoSEQ multiplex PCR. The table records about 28,000 clones, about 89% of them present only once. Specimen: CD8+ T cells sorted from blood (inferred from file names), collected from a patient given nivolumab and ipilimumab in sequence. The receptor set was obtained from a human donor with melanoma.

V gene TRBV28 combines with J gene TRBJ1-3; D unresolved. The CDR3 is 15 residues long. Germline-derived CDR1 and CDR2 are MDHEN and SYDVKM. V was clipped by 6 bases and J by 0 bases, with 12 bases between them. The CDR3 bases are TGTGCCAGCAGGTCCAGGACTGTCTCTGGAAACACCATATATTTT. This gives the protein CASRSRTVSGNTIYF.

V gene TRBV19 combines with J gene TRBJ1-5; D is undetermined. This CDR3 is built from 15 residues. V shed 2 bases and J shed 5 bases, with 13 bases lying between them. The V gene's germline CDR1 is LNHDA and CDR2 SQIVND (reference sequence). The CDR3 DNA follows: TGTGCCAGTAGTATACTCGGGGAGGGTGATCAGCCCCAGCATTTT. It encodes CASSILGEGDQPQHF.

The chain is built from TRBV6-1 and TRBJ2-1; D may be TRBD1 (6 bases). The CDR3 runs 14 residues. V dropped 2 bases and J dropped 6 bases, with 11 bases sitting between them. In germline, CDR1 is MNHNS, CDR2 SASEGT. The CDR3 here is CASSEYRDLNEQFF. CDR3 DNA sequence: TGTGCCAGCAGTGAATACAGGGACCTCAATGAGCAGTTCTTC.

The V call is TRBV6-5, the J call TRBJ2-2; TRBD1 aligns across 9 bases. V gave up 2 bases and J gave up 6 bases; unmatched junction bases: 7. This CDR3 comprises 16 residues. Per germline, CDR1 MNHEY and CDR2 SVGAGI. The CDR3 sequence: CASSYGTGFGAGELFF. The DNA for the CDR3 is TGTGCCAGCAGTTACGGGACAGGGTTCGGGGCCGGGGAGCTGTTTTTT.

This clone was seen a few times. The gene calls are TRBV9 and TRBJ1-3; 8 positions match TRBD1. The CDR3 spans 12 residues. Unmatched junction bases numbered 7, after V lost 9 bases and J lost 8 bases. Germline V CDR1 and CDR2: SGDLS, YYNGEE. CDR3 amino acids: CATGQGGDTIYF. Written as DNA, the CDR3 is TGTGCCACCGGACAGGGTGGGGACACCATATATTTT. Full variable domain (outside the CDR3, taken from reference TRBV9 and TRBJ1-3): DSGVTQTPKHLITATGQRVTLRCSPRSGDLSVYWYQQSLDQGLQFLIQYYNGEERAKGNILERFSAQQFPDLHSELNLSSLELGDSALYFCATGQGGDTIYFGEGSWLTVV.

This clone was seen just once. V usage is TRBV7-9 and J usage is TRBJ2-3; 15 bases are shared with TRBD2. CDR1 and CDR2 (germline): SEHNR, FQNEAQ (reference sequence). The CDR3 runs to 15 residues. The V segment lost 7 bases and the J segment 6 bases; nucleotides outside the gene matches: 5. CDR3 residues: CASIGLAGGWDTQYF. In DNA form, the CDR3 reads TGTGCCAGCATCGGACTAGCGGGAGGGTGGGATACGCAGTATTTT.

V usage is TRBV28 and J usage is TRBJ1-1, with a tentative D call TRBD1 (6 bases). The V gene lost 6 bases and the J gene lost 6 bases, with 11 bases spanning the gap. CDR3 size: 12 residues. Germline V gives CDR1 MDHEN, CDR2 SYDVKM. In DNA form, the CDR3 reads TGTGCCAGCAGCCAGGGACACCCTGAAGCTTTCTTT. It codes for CASSQGHPEAFF. Together with reference TRBV28 and TRBJ1-1, the CDR3 gives the full variable domain: DVKVTQSSRYLVKRTGEKVFLECVQDMDHENMFWYRQDPGLGLRLIYFSYDVKMKEKGDIPEGYSVSREKKERFSLILESASTNQTSMYLCASSQGHPEAFFGQGTRLTVV.

The gene calls are TRBV7-2 and TRBJ2-5; TRBD2 matches at 12 bases. Germline V lookup: CDR1 SGHTA, CDR2 FQGNSA. With V trimmed by 0 bases and J by 2 bases, 4 bases remained unmatched. CDR3 length equals 17 residues. The CDR3 region is CASSLAILAGGQETQYF. The CDR3 DNA is TGTGCCAGCAGCTTAGCGATACTAGCGGGGGGACAAGAGACCCAGTACTTC.

This chain joins TRBV9 and TRBJ2-5, with a possible D match to TRBD2 (7 bases). CDR3 length: 17 residues. Trimming left V 4 bases short and J 2 bases short, with 21 bases between. Germline V gives CDR1 SGDLS, CDR2 YYNGEE. CDR3 region: CASSLRGAWIGQETQYF. The CDR3 DNA follows: TGTGCCAGCAGCCTTCGGGGGGCCTGGATCGGGCAAGAGACCCAGTACTTC.

Here the CDR3 DNA reads TGCGCCAGCAGCCAAGATAGGGGTTACGAGCAGTACTTC. Its translation is CASSQDRGYEQYF. The V and J genes are TRBV4-3 and TRBJ2-7; TRBD1 is a possible D gene (5 bases). This CDR3 has 13 residues. Germline V gives CDR1 LGHNA, CDR2 YSLEER. Trimming left V 0 bases short and J 4 bases short, with 7 bases between.

The chain combines TRBV5-6 with TRBJ1-3; a weak D match, TRBD1 (5 bases). Trimming took off 4 bases at V and 0 bases at J, with 11 bases between the two ends. Germline CDR1 SGHDT, CDR2 YYEEEE. The CDR3 spans 15 residues. The CDR3 sequence is CASSGGRSSGNTIYF. DNA for the CDR3: TGTGCCAGCAGCGGGGGGAGATCCTCTGGAAACACCATATATTTT.

The chain employs TRBV4-2 and TRBJ2-5; 10 bases are shared with TRBD2. The trim removed 3 bases at V and 5 bases at J, leaving 6 bases unmatched. Germline CDR1 and CDR2: LGHNA and YNFKEQ. The CDR3 is made up of 15 amino acids. CDR3 in DNA: TGTGCCAGCAGCCATACTAGCGGGATCGGGGAGACCCAGTACTTC. It encodes CASSHTSGIGETQYF.

This clone was observed once. The chain recombines TRBV15 with TRBJ1-4, with D possibly matching TRBD1 (6 bases). V gave up 3 bases and J gave up 3 bases, with 8 bases separating them. The length of the CDR3 is 14 residues. Germline V gene lookup returns CDR1 LNHNV and CDR2 YYDKDF (reference sequence). The DNA of the CDR3 is TGTGCCACCAGCAGGGACAGCCCTAATGAAAAACTGTTTTTT. Translation gives CATSRDSPNEKLFF.

The chain is built from TRBV13 and TRBJ1-6; possibly TRBD1 for D (5 bases). This CDR3 has 16 residues. Germline-derived CDR1 and CDR2 are PRHDT and FYEKMQ (reference sequence). With 1 base removed from V and 6 bases from J, the gap between germline ends came to 13 bases. In DNA form, the CDR3 reads TGTGCCAGCAGCTTAGCGGAGGGGATGAGTAATTCACCCCTCCACTTT. Its translation is CASSLAEGMSNSPLHF.

This clone showed up just a few times. The chain has TRBV7-9 and TRBJ1-2, with D possibly TRBD1 on 6 matching bases. This CDR3 contains 12 residues. V was cut by 6 bases and J by 8 bases, with 13 bases left in between. CDR1 SEHNR and CDR2 FQNEAQ come from the germline V gene (reference sequence). CDR3 nucleotides: TGTGCCAGCAGTCACAGGGTAGAGGGCTACACCTTC. Amino acid sequence: CASSHRVEGYTF.

This sequence joins TRBV10-2 and TRBJ2-1; 7 bases fit TRBD2. Germline V gives CDR1 WSHSY, CDR2 SAAADI. The CDR3 totals 12 residues. Trimming cost V 8 bases and J 4 bases; bases outside gene matches: 2. CDR3 sequence: CASVGGYNEQFF. DNA of the CDR3: TGCGCCAGCGTCGGGGGGTACAATGAGCAGTTCTTC.

J is TRBJ1-4 and V is TRBV27; no definite D call. Trimming removed 5 bases at V and 7 bases at J, with 14 bases between. Germline loops: CDR1 MNHEY, CDR2 SMNVEV (reference sequence). The CDR3 is 14 residues long. CDR3 residues: CASSPTPGSEKLFF. The CDR3 DNA follows: TGTGCCAGCAGTCCAACCCCGGGGAGTGAAAAACTGTTTTTT.

The rearrangement joins TRBV4-2 to TRBJ2-1, with D perhaps TRBD2 (6 bases). Between the trimmed V and J ends, which lost 0 bases and 9 bases, there was a span of 18 bases. Germline V lookup: CDR1 LGHNA, CDR2 YNFKEQ. This CDR3 is built from 16 residues. The CDR3 DNA reads as TGTGCCAGCAGCCAAGATCGGGACTCCCCTGCACGTGAGCAGTTCTTC. Translating gives CASSQDRDSPAREQFF.

The genes are TRBV29-1 and TRBJ2-2, with TRBD1 matching 9 bases. J lost 7 bases, V lost 7 bases, and 10 bases had no gene match. The CDR3 is 14 amino acids. Germline-derived CDR1 and CDR2 are SQVTM and ANQGSEA. CDR3 in amino acids: CSASGQGMFGELFF. The CDR3 DNA is TGCAGCGCGTCAGGACAGGGGATGTTCGGGGAGCTGTTTTTT.